Given below is one T cell receptor beta chain in context. The antigen remains undetermined. The investigators reverse transcribed all of the isolated RNA, so they sequenced expressed TCRB transcripts. TCRdb's copy holds only in-frame clones and misses some; the assay was immunoSEQ multiplex PCR. The table includes about 180,000 clones, about 13% detected once. The sample originates from a study of beta chain features in type 1 diabetes. Study-wide context: Cell yields, age and gender were similar between patients and healthy donors.

The germline CDR1 and CDR2 sequences are SGHRS and YFSETQ. Trimming removed 2 bases from V and 5 bases from J; junction bases left unmatched: 9. The CDR3 contains 15 residues. General study findings and limits: The naive, central memory and Treg TCRB repertoires looked more alike in patients than they did in healthy donors.

The chain couples TRBV5-1 to TRBJ2-5; 7 bases line up with TRBD1. Material: central memory CD4+ T cells from blood. The origin of this receptor is a woman aged 18-29 years in good health. The CDR3 nucleotides read TGCGCCAGCAGCTTACTCACAGGGGAGAGGGAGACCCAGTACTTC. It yields the protein CASSLLTGERETQYF.